The next 23 T cell receptor beta chains were all read from a single sample in a study of blood T cell repertoires in COVID-19. Produced via immunoSEQ multiplex PCR; TCRdb's table is partial and in-frame only. This sample has roughly 200,000 clones; 85% to 90% occur once, and the top ten carry more than 5%. Sequenced material: PBMCs or T cells enriched from blood (not recorded which). These receptors all come from a man aged 35 to 55 who had recovered from COVID-19.

This clone was seen a few times. The genes are TRBV7-3 and TRBJ2-2; 7 positions agree with TRBD1. Germline V gene sequence: CDR1 SGHTA, CDR2 FQGTGA. V lost 1 base, J lost 5 bases, and 4 bases stayed unmatched. The CDR3 extends over 15 amino acids. The CDR3 is CASSLNRGHTGELFF. The CDR3 DNA sequence: TGTGCCAGCAGCTTAAATAGGGGGCATACCGGGGAGCTGTTTTTT.

V usage is TRBV24-1 and J usage is TRBJ2-7, with 8 bases fitting TRBD1. This CDR3 region has 13 residues. Germline assignment: CDR1 KGHDR and CDR2 SFDVKD. V lost 9 bases and J lost 3; bases outside the gene matches: 6. The CDR3 DNA sequence: TGTGCCACCCAAGACAGGGGCGGCTACGAGCAGTACTTC. It is translated as CATQDRGGYEQYF.

The V and J genes are TRBV3-1 (or the pseudogene TRBV3-2) and TRBJ1-4; a weak D match, TRBD1 (6 bases). From germline, CDR1 is LGHDT and CDR2 YNNKEL (reference sequence). The CDR3 sequence is 15 residues long. V lost 0 bases to trimming and J lost 7 bases, with 12 bases between them. The CDR3, as DNA: TGTGCCAGCAGCCAAGATATCAGGGGTGCTGAAAAACTGTTTTTT. Translating gives CASSQDIRGAEKLFF.

This rearrangement joins TRBV11-1 to TRBJ2-7, with a tentative D call TRBD2 (5 bases). CDR1 and CDR2 (germline): SGHAT, FQDESV (reference sequence). CDR3 length: 13 amino acids. The ends were cut back, 1 base at V and 12 bases at J, with 16 bases in the middle. The chain's CDR3 is CASSLGVEGPLYF. As DNA, the CDR3 is TGTGCCAGCAGCTTAGGGGTAGAGGGCCCACTGTACTTC. Using reference TRBV11-1 and TRBJ2-7 for the parts outside the CDR3, the full variable domain is EAEVAQSPRYKITEKSQAVAFWCDPISGHATLYWYRQILGQGPELLVQFQDESVVDDSQLPKDRFSAERLKGVDSTLKIQPAELGDSAMYLCASSLGVEGPLYFGPGTRLTVT.

The chain links TRBV6-1 to TRBJ1-2; D is undetermined. The CDR3 covers 12 residues. Trimming took off 0 bases at V and 3 bases at J, with 2 bases between the two ends. CDR1 and CDR2 (germline): MNHNS, SASEGT. This CDR3 is CASSEAYYGYTF. CDR3 DNA sequence: TGTGCCAGCAGTGAAGCCTACTATGGCTACACCTTC.

J is TRBJ2-7 and V is TRBV6-5, with a possible D match to TRBD1 (6 bases). Germline values: CDR1 MNHEY, CDR2 SVGAGI. Trimming took 6 bases from V and 3 from J, leaving 15 bases between them. The CDR3 consists of 14 residues. The CDR3 sequence is CASRGLQGSYEQYF. The CDR3 DNA reads as TGTGCCAGCAGGGGGCTCCAGGGGAGCTACGAGCAGTACTTC.

The chain joins TRBV6-6 to TRBJ1-2; 8 nucleotides match TRBD1. CDR1 is MNHNY and CDR2 is SVGAGI in the germline V gene (reference sequence). CDR3 length: 17 residues. The ends lost 5 bases at V and 2 bases at J; junction bases unmatched: 13. The CDR3 coding sequence is TGTGCCAGCAGTCCGAACGGTGTAGGGACAGGAAACTATGGCTACACCTTC. This translates into CASSPNGVGTGNYGYTF.

The rearrangement links TRBV19 to TRBJ2-7; TRBD1 agrees at 9 bases. This CDR3 is built from 15 residues. V lost 4 bases to trimming and J lost 5 bases; unmatched junction nucleotides: 9. Germline CDR1 is LNHDA and CDR2 is SQIVND (reference sequence). CDR3 amino acids: CASSNTYRGRNEQYF. CDR3 nucleotides: TGTGCCAGTAGTAATACCTACAGGGGGCGAAACGAGCAGTACTTC.

The chain has TRBV21-1 and TRBJ2-7; the table gives TRBD2 as D, unverified against the DNA. TRBV21-1 is flagged as a pseudogene. The CDR3 has 14 residues. CDR3 bases: TGTGCCAGCACCAAGGACTATCCCTCCTACGAGCAGTACTTC. Protein sequence: CASTKDYPSYEQYF.

The chain's CDR3 is CASSYSRGTNQPQHF. CDR3 bases: TGTGCCAGCAGTTACTCGAGGGGGACCAATCAGCCCCAGCATTTT. V and J are TRBV6-5 and TRBJ1-5; D is perhaps TRBD1 (6 bases). Trimming removed 0 bases from V and 3 bases from J, with 9 bases in between. The CDR3 totals 15 residues. Germline V CDR1 and CDR2: MNHEY, SVGAGI.

This clone was observed a single time. V usage is TRBV3-1 (or the pseudogene TRBV3-2) and J usage is TRBJ1-3, with D possibly being TRBD1 (6 bases). CDR3 length: 15 amino acids. Trimming pared 0 bases from V and 4 bases from J, leaving 10 bases between. Germline CDR1 and CDR2: LGHDT and YNNKEL (reference sequence). DNA for the CDR3: TGTGCCAGCAGCCAAGAAGGGGACATCGGAAACACCATATATTTT. It specifies CASSQEGDIGNTIYF.

The rearrangement joins TRBV9 to TRBJ2-5; TRBD2 agrees at 9 bases. The germline V gene encodes CDR1 SGDLS and CDR2 YYNGEE. CDR3 length: 19 amino acids. Trimming cost V 0 bases and J 5 bases; bases outside gene matches: 17. The CDR3 loop is CASSVGVMASGAHGETQYF. CDR3 coding DNA: TGTGCCAGCAGCGTAGGGGTAATGGCTAGCGGGGCCCACGGGGAGACCCAGTACTTC.

The DNA for the CDR3 is TGTGCCAGCAGTGTACTTGAGGAAAAAGCTTTCTTT. It codes for CASSVLEEKAFF. The chain has TRBV2 and TRBJ1-1, with D uncertain. From germline, CDR1 is SNHLY and CDR2 FYNNEI. This CDR3 contains 12 residues. The V end lost 4 bases, the J end lost 9 bases, and 12 bases lay between the germline ends.

The rearrangement uses TRBV27 and TRBJ1-5; 11 bases match TRBD1. CDR1 is MNHEY and CDR2 is SMNVEV in the germline V gene (reference sequence). V lost 5 bases to trimming and J lost 4 bases; unmatched junction nucleotides: 4. The CDR3 runs to 15 residues. In nucleotides, the CDR3 is TGTGCCAGCAGTCCCCGGGACAGGGGGAATCAGCCCCAGCATTTT. As protein: CASSPRDRGNQPQHF.

The V gene is TRBV6-5, the J gene TRBJ1-2; D call uncertain. The CDR3 covers 14 residues. Trimming removed 0 bases at V and 4 bases at J, with 9 bases between. Germline V CDR1 and CDR2: MNHEY, SVGAGI. CDR3 residues: CASSYSNQAYGYTF. In DNA, the CDR3 is TGTGCCAGCAGTTACTCGAACCAGGCCTATGGCTACACCTTC.

The V gene is TRBV5-4, the J gene TRBJ2-5, with 8 bases matching TRBD2. The CDR3 runs to 14 residues. The germline V gene encodes CDR1 SGHNT and CDR2 YYREEE (reference sequence). V shed 0 bases, J shed 5 bases, and the junction held 3 bases outside the gene matches. CDR3 bases: TGTGCCAGCAGCTTGGGCGGGAGGCTGGAGACCCAGTACTTC. It codes for CASSLGGRLETQYF.

The rearrangement uses TRBV28 and TRBJ2-2; D uncertain. Looked up from germline, CDR1 is MDHEN and CDR2 is SYDVKM. The V gene lost 3 bases and the J gene lost 7 bases, with 15 bases spanning the gap. This CDR3 region has 15 residues. The CDR3 is CASSFRGIGSGELFF. In DNA, the CDR3 is TGTGCCAGCAGTTTCCGAGGTATTGGAAGCGGGGAGCTGTTTTTT.

The rearrangement links TRBV29-1 to TRBJ2-5; the D gene is possibly TRBD1 (6 bases). The V gene lost 7 bases and the J gene lost 1 base, with 10 bases spanning the gap. CDR3 length: 12 residues. Germline V gives CDR1 SQVTM, CDR2 ANQGSEA. In DNA, the CDR3 is TGCAGCGCAACACAGGGCCAAGAGACCCAGTACTTC. It codes for CSATQGQETQYF.

The V gene is TRBV11-2, the J gene TRBJ2-7, with D hard to call. The CDR3 has 14 amino acids. Germline assignment: CDR1 SGHAT and CDR2 FQNNGV. V was pared by 5 bases and J by 1 base, with 12 bases between. The CDR3 DNA sequence: TGTGCCAGCAGCCTTAGACATGGTTCCTACGAGCAGTACTTC. Translated, it gives CASSLRHGSYEQYF.

The chain joins TRBV27 to TRBJ1-3, with a weak D call TRBD1 (6 bases). Germline V gives CDR1 MNHEY, CDR2 SMNVEV (reference sequence). The CDR3 extends over 14 amino acids. V was trimmed by 10 bases and J by 0 bases, leaving 13 bases between them. The CDR3 spells CATRARGSGNTIYF. The CDR3 DNA is TGTGCCACCAGAGCCAGGGGCTCTGGAAACACCATATATTTT.

This clone was picked up one time. The chain is built from TRBV7-3 and TRBJ2-1; D is uncertain. The CDR3 has 15 amino acids. V shed 0 bases and J shed 8 bases, with 14 bases lying between them. Germline values: CDR1 SGHTA, CDR2 FQGTGA. The chain's CDR3 is CASSLTGGGGDEQFF. CDR3 bases: TGTGCCAGCAGCTTAACTGGCGGCGGTGGTGATGAGCAGTTCTTC.

The CDR3 protein is CASSISSGGYTF. CDR3 coding DNA: TGTGCCAGTAGTATAAGTAGCGGTGGCTACACCTTC. V is TRBV19 and J is TRBJ1-2, with unresolved D. The CDR3 loop spans 12 amino acids. Looked up from germline, CDR1 is LNHDA and CDR2 is SQIVND (reference sequence). Trimming removed 2 bases at V and 7 bases at J, with 8 bases between.

CDR3 sequence: CASSQASGKPDTQYF. CDR3 sequence (DNA): TGCGCCAGCAGCCAAGCGTCGGGAAAGCCAGATACGCAGTATTTT. V usage is TRBV4-1 and J usage is TRBJ2-3, with D possibly TRBD2 on 5 matching bases. The V end was cut by 1 base, the J end by 4 bases, with 12 bases between. Germline CDR1 reads MGHRA; CDR2 reads YSYEKL. The CDR3 runs 15 residues.